This entry features one T cell receptor beta chain sequence. The data are from a study of blood T cell repertoires in COVID-19. The method was immunoSEQ multiplex PCR; TCRdb's version includes in-frame clones alone and lacks a portion of them. This sample has hundreds of thousands of clones; around 88% occur once, and the top ten carry roughly 14%. Per the germline V gene, CDR1 is MNHEY and CDR2 is SVGEGT. The CDR3 has 14 amino acids. V lost 6 bases, J lost 6 bases, and 4 bases stayed unmatched. The V and J genes are TRBV6-2 or TRBV6-3 and TRBJ1-6; 8 bases are shared with TRBD1. The sequencing sample was made of peripheral blood. This TCR was sampled from a woman between 70 and 85 years old with COVID-19, enrolled during active disease. The CDR3 here is CASSTRGPNSPLHF. Written as DNA, the CDR3 is TGTGCCAGCAGCACCAGGGGGCCTAATTCACCCCTCCACTTT.